The sequence of this T cell receptor (beta chain) was determined in a study of CD8+CD57+ T cells in acquired aplastic anemia. For CDR3 and TCR beta VDJ profiling, genomic DNA was the template used. TCRdb processed the reads anew with MiXCR; each CDR3 protein has one entry. Here the sample spans around 200,000 distinct CDR3 sequences, about 59% being singletons. Germline V gene lookup returns CDR1 SGHTA and CDR2 FQGTGA. This CDR3 has 16 residues. Turning to this clonotype: A much larger clone is a single base away; this may be a read error.

The chain has TRBV7-3 and TRBJ2-2; no firm D call. The sequence was obtained from a human donor in good health. The sequenced material came from sorted CD4+, CD8+, or CD8+CD57+ T cells (not recorded which) from PBMCs. CDR3: CASSQEGAWPTGELFF. The CDR3 DNA reads TGCGCCAGCAGCCAAGAAGGAGCGTGGCCAACCGGGGAGCTGTTTTTT.